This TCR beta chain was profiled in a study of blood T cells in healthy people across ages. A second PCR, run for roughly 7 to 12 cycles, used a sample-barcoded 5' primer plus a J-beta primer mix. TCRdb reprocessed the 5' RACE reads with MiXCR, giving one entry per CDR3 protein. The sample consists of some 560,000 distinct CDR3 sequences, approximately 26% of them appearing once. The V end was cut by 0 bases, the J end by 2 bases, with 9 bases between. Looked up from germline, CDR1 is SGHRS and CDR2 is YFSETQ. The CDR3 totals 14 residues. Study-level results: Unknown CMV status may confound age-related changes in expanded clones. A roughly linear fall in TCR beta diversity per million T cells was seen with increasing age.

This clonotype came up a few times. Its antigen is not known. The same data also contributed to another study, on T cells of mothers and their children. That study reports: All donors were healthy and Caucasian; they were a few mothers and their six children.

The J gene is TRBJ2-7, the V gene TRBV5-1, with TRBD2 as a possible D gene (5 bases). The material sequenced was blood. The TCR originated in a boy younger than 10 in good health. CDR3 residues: CASSLESGTYEQYF. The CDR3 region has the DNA TGCGCCAGCAGCTTGGAGTCGGGGACCTACGAGCAGTACTTC.